The subject of this entry is one T cell receptor beta chain. Its cognate antigen is unknown. This CDR3 is 13 amino acids long. Germline-derived CDR1 and CDR2 are SQVTM and ANQGSEA. V was clipped by 2 bases and J by 7 bases, with 14 bases between them. It was cDNA, reverse transcribed from extracted RNA, that served as the sequencing template. Only in-frame clones appear in the TCRdb table, and some are missing; sequencing was by immunoSEQ multiplex PCR. Found here are roughly 280,000 clones, about 62% of them singletons; the top ten hold 0.93%. This sample's treatment: oral pan-JAK inhibitor, 5-10 mg twice daily. PBMCs yielded sorted CD4+ and CD8+ T cells. This specimen comes from a study of CD8+ T cells in alopecia areata. Study observations and caveats: For lesional scalp, especially alopecia totalis/universalis, clonality was higher than in normal scalp. Scalp clonality and expanded CD8+ clones among the top 100 fell significantly with tofacitinib.

Sequencing was performed on CD4+ T cells sorted from blood, taken at roughly week 53, from a patient treated with tofacitinib. The receptor was isolated from a human donor with alopecia areata. This chain joins TRBV29-1 and TRBJ2-5; perhaps TRBD1 as D (5 bases). The DNA for the CDR3 is TGCAGCGTTGAAATAGGGCAGGGCGGGACCCAGTACTTC. This sequence encodes CSVEIGQGGTQYF.